Listed here is a single TCR beta chain. What it recognizes is unknown. PCR was performed a second time for roughly 7 to 12 cycles using a sample-barcoded 5' primer and a J-beta primer mix. TCRdb used MiXCR to reprocess the 5' RACE reads, holding one entry per CDR3 protein. The sample holds 850,000 to 1,000,000 distinct CDR3 sequences, just over 50% seen once. The data were obtained in a study of blood T cells in healthy people across ages. Study-wide context: With template switching, about one barcoded beta molecule was captured per two T cells. Study findings and constraints: Both naive CD4+ cell counts and diversity were greater in long-lived donors than in aged donors.

The study isolated at least 7 million PBMCs from each sample. Sequencing used blood. The receptor was isolated from a woman in her sixties or seventies in good health.

CDR3: CASSEYTGTIRDRKNEQFF. DNA for the CDR3: TGTGCCAGCAGTGAATATACGGGAACGATCCGGGACAGAAAGAATGAGCAGTTCTTC. The gene calls are TRBV25-1 and TRBJ2-1, with 7 nucleotides matching TRBD1. CDR3 size: 19 residues. Germline CDR1 is MGHDK and CDR2 is SYGVNS. J gave up 7 bases and V 0 bases, and 18 bases lay outside the gene matches.